A single sample is the source of the 20 T cell receptor beta chains below, sequenced in a study of T cell responses to AZD1222 COVID-19 vaccine. Generated by immunoSEQ multiplex PCR, the TCRdb table keeps only in-frame clones and is missing some. The repertoire holds around 140,000 clones, with 85% to 95% as singletons. Here the sequenced sample was peripheral blood, taken on day 0 of MenACWY control vaccination. These receptors all stem from an adult in good health.

This clone was seen a single time. The chain joins TRBV5-4 to TRBJ1-2, with D hard to call. CDR3 length: 16 residues. Trimming took off 4 bases at V and 0 bases at J, with 16 bases between the two ends. Germline CDR1 SGHNT, CDR2 YYREEE (reference sequence). Here the CDR3 reads CASSTNSGNTNYGYTF. In DNA form, the CDR3 reads TGTGCCAGCAGCACAAATTCAGGAAATACTAACTATGGCTACACCTTC. Filled out from reference TRBV5-4 and TRBJ1-2, the complete variable domain reads ETGVTQSPTHLIKTRGQQVTLRCSSQSGHNTVSWYQQALGQGPQFIFQYYREEENGRGNFPPRFSGLQFPNYSSELNVNALELDDSALYLCASSTNSGNTNYGYTFGSGTRLTVV.

V is TRBV7-9 and J is TRBJ2-7; 7 bases fit TRBD1. The CDR3 runs 14 residues. The germline gives CDR1 SEHNR, CDR2 FQNEAQ (reference sequence). Germline trimming cut 10 bases from V and 2 bases from J; bases unmatched to any gene: 11. CDR3 nucleotide sequence: TGTGCCACCACCTCCGGGACAGTACCCTACGAGCAGTACTTC. Translating gives CATTSGTVPYEQYF.

The J gene is TRBJ2-1, the V gene TRBV7-2; weak D call: TRBD2 (5 bases). The germline V gene has CDR1 SGHTA and CDR2 FQGNSA. V was pared by 5 bases and J by 8 bases, with 19 bases between. The CDR3 is 15 amino acids. The CDR3 sequence: CASSLGGLPTDEQFF. DNA of the CDR3: TGTGCCAGCAGCCTAGGCGGACTCCCAACGGATGAGCAGTTCTTC.

This chain connects TRBV6-4 to TRBJ1-4; 9 nucleotides align to TRBD1. V was pared by 3 bases and J by 7 bases, with 6 bases of the junction left unmatched. CDR1 is MRHNA, CDR2 SNTAGT, per germline. The CDR3 length is 15 residues. The CDR3 here is CASSEVQGACEKLFF. Written as DNA, the CDR3 is TGTGCCAGCAGTGAAGTACAGGGGGCTTGTGAAAAACTGTTTTTT.

This clone appeared a single time. V and J are TRBV6-2 or TRBV6-3 and TRBJ2-6; no clear D. V lost 2 bases and J 0 bases, leaving 11 bases between the germline ends. The V gene's germline CDR1 is MNHEY and CDR2 SVGEGT. There are 17 residues in the CDR3. The CDR3 bases are TGTGCCAGCAGTTACGGCCACTCAGTCTCTGGGGCCAACGTCCTGACTTTC. Protein: CASSYGHSVSGANVLTF.

This chain connects TRBV5-4 to TRBJ2-1; D remains unclear. Looked up from germline, CDR1 is SGHNT and CDR2 is YYREEE (reference sequence). The CDR3 has 14 residues. V was shortened by 0 bases and J by 8 bases, with 12 bases between the two germline ends. The CDR3: CASSLGLSYHEQFF. The CDR3 bases are TGTGCCAGCAGCTTGGGACTTAGCTATCATGAGCAGTTCTTC.

The chain joins TRBV20-1 to TRBJ1-1; no firm D call. Per germline, CDR1 DFQATT and CDR2 SNEGSKA (reference sequence). The germline V and J ends were trimmed by 3 bases and 4 bases, with 6 bases remaining between them. The CDR3 extends over 11 amino acids. The CDR3: CSARGPTEAFF. Here the CDR3 DNA reads TGCAGTGCTAGGGGTCCCACTGAAGCTTTCTTT.

This clone was recorded once. The genes are TRBV29-1 and TRBJ1-5; D is possibly TRBD1 (6 bases). This CDR3 is 16 amino acids long. V was trimmed by 6 bases and J by 4 bases, leaving 22 bases between them. Germline-derived CDR1 and CDR2 are SQVTM and ANQGSEA. The DNA of the CDR3 is TGCAGCGTCGCTCCCGCGCCAGGGGAGGGGAATCAGCCCCAGCATTTT. This sequence encodes CSVAPAPGEGNQPQHF. Complete variable domain (other parts from reference TRBV29-1 and TRBJ1-5): SAVISQKPSRDICQRGTSLTIQCQVDSQVTMMFWYRQQPGQSLTLIATANQGSEATYESGFVIDKFPISRPNLTFSTLTVSNMSPEDSSIYLCSVAPAPGEGNQPQHFGDGTRLSIL.

The chain uses TRBV9 and TRBJ1-2; the D gene is possibly TRBD1 (5 bases). Trimming shortened V by 2 bases and J by 8 bases, and 16 bases separated the two germline ends. This CDR3 has 14 amino acids. CDR1 and CDR2 (germline): SGDLS, YYNGEE. The CDR3 nucleotides are TGTGCCAGCAGCGTGGGCGTCACTAGGGGCGGCTACACCTTC. This translates into CASSVGVTRGGYTF.

The rearrangement links TRBV12-3 or TRBV12-4 to TRBJ1-2; D is unresolved. Trimming pared 5 bases from V and 3 bases from J, leaving 10 bases between. The CDR3 has 13 residues. This CDR3 reads CASSLTPDYGYTF. CDR3 sequence (DNA): TGTGCCAGCAGTCTTACACCCGACTATGGCTACACCTTC.

This sequence joins TRBV11-3 and TRBJ1-2; no firm D call. V lost 4 bases and J lost 4, with 7 bases in between. The CDR3 length is 12 residues. The germline gives CDR1 SGHNT, CDR2 YENEEA. CDR3 sequence: CASSWVAYGYTF. DNA for the CDR3: TGTGCCAGCAGCTGGGTTGCCTATGGCTACACCTTC.

The rearrangement joins TRBV19 to TRBJ1-5; D perhaps matches TRBD1 (6 bases). V shed 1 base and J shed 7 bases, with 11 bases lying between them. The CDR3 has 14 residues. Per germline, CDR1 LNHDA and CDR2 SQIVND (reference sequence). CDR3 region: CASSIVGGTQPQHF. CDR3 coding DNA: TGTGCCAGTAGTATAGTGGGGGGCACCCAGCCCCAGCATTTT.

This clone has a single count. The chain links TRBV5-1 to TRBJ2-7; 8 bases align to TRBD1. CDR3 length: 14 residues. J gave up 2 bases and V 2 bases, and 3 bases lay outside the gene matches. CDR1 SGHRS and CDR2 YFSETQ come from the germline V gene. CDR3 residues: CASSLRTGTYEQYF. As DNA, the CDR3 is TGCGCCAGCAGCTTACGGACAGGGACCTACGAGCAGTACTTC.

The chain links TRBV6-1 to TRBJ1-1; D might be TRBD1 (6 bases). Germline assignment: CDR1 MNHNS and CDR2 SASEGT. The CDR3 has 15 residues. The V end was cut by 2 bases, the J end by 6 bases, with 16 bases between. The CDR3 coding sequence is TGTGCCAGCAGTGAAAGGGGGGGAGGAGCCCCTGAAGCTTTCTTT. It specifies CASSERGGGAPEAFF.

This chain links TRBV2 with TRBJ1-6, with TRBD1 matching over 7 bases. V trimming: 0 bases; J trimming: 9 bases; junction bases outside the gene matches: 5. CDR1 SNHLY and CDR2 FYNNEI come from the germline V gene. CDR3 length: 15 residues. This CDR3 is CASSEATGEGSPLHF. As DNA, the CDR3 is TGTGCCAGCAGTGAAGCTACAGGGGAGGGTTCACCCCTCCACTTT.

V and J are TRBV29-1 and TRBJ2-2; 9 bases map to TRBD2. V shed 6 bases and J 2 bases; nucleotides not matched to a gene: 4. Germline CDR1 is SQVTM and CDR2 is ANQGSEA. CDR3 length: 14 amino acids. This CDR3 is CSVRAGGNTGELFF. CDR3 bases: TGCAGCGTACGAGCGGGAGGAAACACCGGGGAGCTGTTTTTT.

The gene calls are TRBV10-1 and TRBJ2-1, with TRBD2 matching 8 bases. Trimming removed 2 bases from V and 9 bases from J; junction bases left unmatched: 6. CDR1 and CDR2 from the germline V gene are WNHNN and SYGVQD (reference sequence). The CDR3 spans 14 residues. CDR3 in amino acids: CASSEGLALSEQFF. CDR3 bases: TGCGCCAGCAGTGAGGGACTAGCCCTCAGTGAGCAGTTCTTC.

This sequence joins TRBV29-1 and TRBJ1-2; no clear D gene. Germline CDR1 and CDR2: SQVTM and ANQGSEA. Trimming pared 7 bases from V and 4 bases from J, leaving 16 bases between. The CDR3 length is 13 residues. In DNA form, the CDR3 reads TGCAGCGCCCCTAGTTTGGGTAGCTATGGCTACACCTTC. It codes for CSAPSLGSYGYTF.

The chain is built from TRBV2 and TRBJ1-4; weak D call: TRBD1 (5 bases). V was cut by 4 bases and J by 5 bases, with 8 bases left in between. Germline lookup yields CDR1 SNHLY and CDR2 FYNNEI. This CDR3 region has 13 residues. This CDR3 is CASSAGMNEKLFF. In nucleotides, the CDR3 is TGTGCCAGCAGTGCAGGGATGAATGAAAAACTGTTTTTT. Full variable domain (outside the CDR3, taken from reference TRBV2 and TRBJ1-4): EPEVTQTPSHQVTQMGQEVILRCVPISNHLYFYWYRQILGQKVEFLVSFYNNEISEKSEIFDDQFSVERPDGSNFTLKIRSTKLEDSAMYFCASSAGMNEKLFFGSGTQLSVL.

This clone was recorded once. The CDR3 DNA sequence: TGTGCCAGCAAGCCAGGCTCTCTCGCCTATGGCTACACCTTC. Translation: CASKPGSLAYGYTF. The gene calls are TRBV6-5 and TRBJ1-2; D is unclear. The CDR3 contains 14 residues. The V end was cut by 7 bases, the J end by 4 bases, with 16 bases between. Looked up from germline, CDR1 is MNHEY and CDR2 is SVGAGI.